The clone carrying this T cell receptor (beta chain) has a handful of counts. Its antigen is currently unknown. A TCRbeta library incorporating unique molecular identifiers was prepared. TCRdb ran MiXCR on the PCR reads and lists one entry per CDR3 protein. The data hold tens of thousands of distinct CDR3 sequences, with 15% to 20% observed a single time. The sample is drawn from a study of T-cell reconstitution after alpha-beta-depleted transplantation in children. The study, taken as a whole, reports: Some patients owed their high day-60 TCRbeta diversity to surviving recipient T cells and thymic progenitors. At one year after transplant, newly produced T cells mostly accounted for T-cell counts and diversity. About two months after transplant, alpha-beta T cells reportedly came from several hundred expanded graft clones.

This sample comprised PBMCs, mostly from graft donor cells, obtained 360 days after TCRalphabeta/CD19-depleted stem cell transplant. The source of this sequence is a male patient between 2 and 15 years old who had a stem cell transplant for acute lymphoblastic leukemia, so the T cells may come from the graft donor.

DNA of the CDR3: TGTGCCAGCAGCCCCAATAGAGCGGGGATAGACCTCTACGAGCAGTACTTC. Translation gives CASSPNRAGIDLYEQYF. V usage is TRBV4-2 and J usage is TRBJ2-7; 7 bases map to TRBD2. Germline assignment: CDR1 LGHNA and CDR2 YNFKEQ. Germline trimming cut 4 bases from V and 3 bases from J; bases unmatched to any gene: 15. CDR3 length: 17 amino acids.